The 21 T cell receptor beta chains in this list originate from one sample, sequenced in a study of T cell repertoires in cytomegalovirus infection. Using its own MiXCR run on the reads, TCRdb lists one record per CDR3 protein. The top ten clones hold less than 60% of a sample with roughly 230,000 distinct CDR3 sequences, about a sixth of them seen once. The sample comprised CD8+ T cells from PBMCs. All receptors come from a human donor in good health (CMV status not recorded). Some clones in this sample may be carry-over from other donors' samples.

This clonotype was seen ten or more times. The V gene is TRBV12-3 or TRBV12-4, the J gene TRBJ1-1, with D unclear. The CDR3 runs to 14 residues. V was shortened by 1 base and J by 0 bases, with 6 bases between the two germline ends. CDR3 coding DNA: TGTGCCAGCAGTTTAGACAGTCTGAACACTGAAGCTTTCTTT. It codes for CASSLDSLNTEAFF.

This clonotype was seen at least ten times. V gene TRBV7-9 combines with J gene TRBJ2-7; D is perhaps TRBD2 (6 bases). The V end lost 5 bases, the J end lost 6 bases, and 26 bases lay between the germline ends. The CDR3 is 17 residues long. Germline V CDR1 and CDR2: SEHNR, FQNEAQ (reference sequence). The CDR3 region is CASSHPGLEAGLSEQYF. The CDR3 DNA reads TGTGCCAGCAGCCATCCGGGACTGGAGGCGGGACTTAGCGAGCAGTACTTC.

The sample holds a few counts of this clonotype. The chain is built from TRBV6-5 and TRBJ2-3, with 12 nucleotides matching TRBD2. The V segment lost 4 bases and the J segment 2 bases; nucleotides outside the gene matches: 7. There are 17 residues in the CDR3. CDR1 and CDR2 (germline): MNHEY, SVGAGI. The CDR3, as DNA: TGTGCCAGCAGTTTACGACTAGCGGGGGCCTTCACAGATACGCAGTATTTT. It specifies CASSLRLAGAFTDTQYF.

This chain connects TRBV5-6 to TRBJ2-7; a possible D gene is TRBD1 (6 bases). The CDR3 length is 13 residues. Germline CDR1 reads SGHDT; CDR2 reads YYEEEE. V gave up 4 bases and J gave up 6 bases, with 14 bases separating them. The CDR3: CASSAGGDTEQYF. The CDR3 DNA reads as TGTGCCAGCAGCGCCGGTGGGGACACCGAGCAGTACTTC.

This clonotype appeared a few times. The rearrangement joins TRBV6-6 to TRBJ2-7; 7 bases are a match to TRBD2. This CDR3 region has 11 residues. Germline V gene data show CDR1 as MNHNY and CDR2 as SVGAGI (reference sequence). V lost 7 bases and J lost 7; bases outside the gene matches: 4. As DNA, the CDR3 is TGTGCCAGCATCTCGGGGGGAGAGCAGTACTTC. This translates into CASISGGEQYF.

This clonotype came up many times. This chain connects TRBV7-9 to TRBJ1-2; D remains unclear. Germline values: CDR1 SEHNR, CDR2 FQNEAQ (reference sequence). The CDR3 loop spans 15 amino acids. V was shortened by 1 base and J by 2 bases, with 11 bases between the two germline ends. CDR3 in DNA: TGTGCCAGCAGCTTAGGTCCGCTGACAAACTATGGCTACACCTTC. This translates into CASSLGPLTNYGYTF. Using reference TRBV7-9 and TRBJ1-2 for the parts outside the CDR3, the full variable domain is DTGVSQNPRHKITKRGQNVTFRCDPISEHNRLYWYRQTLGQGPEFLTYFQNEAQLEKSRLLSDRFSAERPKGSFSTLEIQRTEQGDSAMYLCASSLGPLTNYGYTFGSGTRLTVV.

The J gene is TRBJ1-1, the V gene TRBV19; 10 nucleotides line up with TRBD1. This CDR3 contains 14 residues. J gave up 5 bases and V 4 bases, and 4 bases lay outside the gene matches. CDR1 is LNHDA, CDR2 SQIVND, per germline (reference sequence). In DNA form, the CDR3 reads TGTGCCAGTAGTACCTGGACAGGGGGGACTGAAGCTTTCTTT. Its protein product is CASSTWTGGTEAFF.

For this clonotype: A single base separates this from a much larger clone, so it may be a read error. CDR3 DNA sequence: TGTGCCGGCAGCTTACCCGACGGGAGCCACCGAGGCCCTGAGCAGTTCTTC. As protein: CAGSLPDGSHRGPEQFF. This chain links TRBV7-4 with TRBJ2-1; TRBD2 might be the D (6 bases). Germline CDR1 and CDR2: SGHVT and SQSDAQ. This CDR3 spans 17 amino acids.

V and J are TRBV27 and TRBJ2-2; 15 bases are a match to TRBD2. Germline CDR1 and CDR2: MNHEY and SMNVEV (reference sequence). This CDR3 has 16 amino acids. After removal of 3 bases from V and 7 bases from J, the junction contained 3 bases not matched to a gene. The DNA of the CDR3 is TGTGCCAGCAGTTTCGGACTAGCGGGGGGGCACGGGGAGCTGTTTTTT. Translation gives CASSFGLAGGHGELFF.

The chain carries TRBV7-2 and TRBJ2-1; D remains ambiguous. V shed 6 bases and J shed 5 bases, with 11 bases lying between them. Germline V gives CDR1 SGHTA, CDR2 FQGNSA. This CDR3 spans 13 amino acids. The CDR3 DNA follows: TGTGCCAGCAGAATCCGGAGCGACAATGAGCAGTTCTTC. Translation: CASRIRSDNEQFF.

This clonotype was detected many times. The chain couples TRBV28 to TRBJ2-7; maybe TRBD2 (5 bases). The CDR3 consists of 17 residues. Germline V lookup: CDR1 MDHEN, CDR2 SYDVKM. V lost 4 bases and J 4 bases, leaving 23 bases between the germline ends. CDR3: CASSSPGKGGTYYEQYF. The CDR3 DNA follows: TGTGCCAGCAGTTCCCCCGGGAAAGGCGGAACTTATTACGAGCAGTACTTC.

This rearrangement joins TRBV19 to TRBJ2-7; tentative D call: TRBD2 (6 bases). Germline assignment: CDR1 LNHDA and CDR2 SQIVND (reference sequence). V was trimmed by 2 bases and J by 7 bases, leaving 12 bases between them. The length of the CDR3 is 13 residues. The CDR3 protein is CASSIRGGEEQYF. The CDR3, as DNA: TGTGCCAGTAGTATACGTGGCGGGGAGGAGCAGTACTTC. The whole variable domain, filled in from reference TRBV19 and TRBJ2-7, reads DGGITQSPKYLFRKEGQNVTLSCEQNLNHDAMYWYRQDPGQGLRLIYYSQIVNDFQKGDIAEGYSVSREKKESFPLTVTSAQKNPTAFYLCASSIRGGEEQYFGPGTRLTVT.

This clonotype was seen just once. The chain is built from TRBV5-1 and TRBJ2-5, with D possibly being TRBD1 (6 bases). Germline CDR1 reads SGHRS; CDR2 reads YFSETQ. Trimming shortened V by 4 bases and J by 2 bases, and 12 bases separated the two germline ends. This CDR3 has 14 amino acids. The CDR3 spells CASSLWTEQETQYF. The DNA for the CDR3 is TGCGCCAGCAGCCTATGGACAGAGCAAGAGACCCAGTACTTC.

J is TRBJ1-2 and V is TRBV5-5; the D gene is possibly TRBD1 (5 bases). The CDR3 runs 15 residues. Germline V gives CDR1 SGHKS, CDR2 YYEKEE (reference sequence). Trimming cost V 4 bases and J 0 bases, with 13 bases left between them. CDR3 coding DNA: TGTGCCAGCAGCCAACCGGACACCGCTAACTATGGCTACACCTTC. Translation gives CASSQPDTANYGYTF.

This chain uses TRBV5-5 with TRBJ1-5; TRBD1 might be the D (5 bases). The CDR3 length is 13 residues. Trimming left V 4 bases short and J 6 bases short, with 11 bases between. CDR1 and CDR2 from the germline V gene are SGHKS and YYEKEE (reference sequence). The CDR3 region has the DNA TGTGCCAGCAGCAATCCAGGGAGTCAGCCCCAGCATTTT. It yields the protein CASSNPGSQPQHF.

For this clonotype: A much larger clone differs from this one at a single base, so this may be a read error. The V call is TRBV6-1, the J call TRBJ2-5; the D is unclear. This CDR3 region has 11 residues. CDR1 and CDR2 from the germline V gene are MNHNS and SASEGT. CDR3 region: CAGSSQETQYF. DNA for the CDR3: TGTGCCGGCAGTTCCCAAGAGACCCAGTACTTC.

V gene TRBV28 combines with J gene TRBJ2-1, with D hard to call. Germline values: CDR1 MDHEN, CDR2 SYDVKM. The CDR3 is 12 residues long. The V end was cut by 6 bases, the J end by 7 bases, with 10 bases between. The CDR3 DNA is TGTGCCAGCAGCATCCGGATTAATGAGCAGTTCTTC. The encoded protein is CASSIRINEQFF. Full variable domain (rest looked up from reference TRBV28 and TRBJ2-1): DVKVTQSSRYLVKRTGEKVFLECVQDMDHENMFWYRQDPGLGLRLIYFSYDVKMKEKGDIPEGYSVSREKKERFSLILESASTNQTSMYLCASSIRINEQFFGPGTRLTVL.

There are many counts of this clonotype. J is TRBJ1-1 and V is TRBV19; the D gene is possibly TRBD1 (5 bases). This CDR3 contains 17 residues. V dropped 3 bases and J dropped 1 base, with 18 bases sitting between them. From germline, CDR1 is LNHDA and CDR2 SQIVND (reference sequence). The CDR3 protein is CASSIVGGGPPNTEAFF. DNA of the CDR3: TGTGCCAGTAGTATTGTCGGCGGGGGACCTCCGAACACTGAAGCTTTCTTT.

This clonotype appeared a few times. The chain combines TRBV28 with TRBJ2-5, with D possibly being TRBD2 (5 bases). Germline CDR1 and CDR2: MDHEN and SYDVKM. The CDR3 has 12 amino acids. Trimming removed 8 bases at V and 3 bases at J, with 10 bases between. The CDR3 spells CASFSVKETQYF. CDR3 DNA sequence: TGTGCCAGCTTTAGCGTAAAAGAGACCCAGTACTTC.

This clonotype occurred a few times. The gene calls are TRBV7-9 and TRBJ2-5; perhaps TRBD1 as D (6 bases). The CDR3 is 16 amino acids. The ends were cut back, 4 bases at V and 5 bases at J, with 20 bases in the middle. From germline, CDR1 is SEHNR and CDR2 FQNEAQ (reference sequence). The DNA of the CDR3 is TGTGCCAGCAGCTCGCCCCCGACAGGCGCCGTGGAGACCCAGTACTTC. Translated, it gives CASSSPPTGAVETQYF.

In this sample, this clonotype turned up many times. The V and J genes are TRBV4-1 and TRBJ1-1; D might be TRBD1 (5 bases). Germline V gene data show CDR1 as MGHRA and CDR2 as YSYEKL. Trimming pared 4 bases from V and 0 bases from J, leaving 9 bases between. The CDR3 has 14 amino acids. The CDR3 protein is CASSLTAMNTEAFF. Written as DNA, the CDR3 is TGCGCCAGCAGCCTGACAGCGATGAACACTGAAGCTTTCTTT.